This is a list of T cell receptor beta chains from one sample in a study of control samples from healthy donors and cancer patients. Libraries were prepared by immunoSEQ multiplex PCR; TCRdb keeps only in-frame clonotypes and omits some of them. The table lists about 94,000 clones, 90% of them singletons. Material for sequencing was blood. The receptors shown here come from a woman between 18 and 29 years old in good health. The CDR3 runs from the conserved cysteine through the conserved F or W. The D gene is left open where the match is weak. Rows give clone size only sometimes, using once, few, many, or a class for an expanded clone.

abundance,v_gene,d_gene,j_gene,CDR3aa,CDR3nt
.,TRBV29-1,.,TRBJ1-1,CSALWDSAEAFF,TGCAGCGCCTTATGGGATTCTGCTGAAGCTTTCTTT
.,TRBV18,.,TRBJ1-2,CASSREGVLVDGYTF,TGTGCCAGCTCACGGGAAGGGGTTTTGGTTGATGGCTACACCTTC
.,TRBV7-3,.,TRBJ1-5,CASSFEQGQPQHF,TGTGCCAGCAGCTTCGAACAGGGTCAGCCCCAGCATTTT
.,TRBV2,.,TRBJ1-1,CASSDILAFF,TGTGCCAGCAGTGATATCTTAGCTTTCTTT
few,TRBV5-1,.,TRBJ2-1,CASSYSSYNEQFF,TGCGCCAGCAGCTATAGCTCCTACAATGAGCAGTTCTTC
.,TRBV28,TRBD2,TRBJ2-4,CVSSETSGLKNIQYF,TGTGTCAGCAGTGAGACTAGCGGTCTAAAAAACATTCAGTACTTC
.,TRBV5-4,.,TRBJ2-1,CASSRDSASYNEQFF,TGTGCCAGCAGCCGGGACTCCGCCTCCTACAATGAGCAGTTCTTC
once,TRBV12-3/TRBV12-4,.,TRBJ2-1,CASSFRDKTGFF,TGTGCCAGCAGTTTTCGAGACAAGACGGGATTCTTC
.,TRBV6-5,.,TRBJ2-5,CASSLQGEETQYF,TGTGCCAGCAGCCTTCAGGGTGAAGAGACCCAGTACTTC
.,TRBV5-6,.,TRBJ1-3,CASSPRGNTIYF,TGTGCCAGCAGCCCCCGTGGAAACACCATATATTTT
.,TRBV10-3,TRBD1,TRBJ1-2,CAISGPDRNYGYTF,TGTGCCATCAGTGGTCCGGACAGGAACTATGGCTACACCTTC
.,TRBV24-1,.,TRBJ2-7,CATSDLGYEQYF,TGTGCCACCAGTGATTTGGGTTACGAGCAGTACTTC
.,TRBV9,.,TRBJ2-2,CASSPTDSNTGELFF,TGTGCCAGCAGCCCAACGGACAGTAACACCGGGGAGCTGTTTTTT
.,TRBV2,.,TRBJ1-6,CASSEDMDSKYYNSPLHF,TGTGCCAGCAGTGAAGATATGGACAGCAAATACTATAATTCACCCCTCCACTTT
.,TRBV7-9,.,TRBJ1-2,CASSLARSTYGYTF,TGTGCCAGCAGCTTAGCGCGAAGTACTTATGGCTACACCTTC
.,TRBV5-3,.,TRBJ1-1,CARSLEGTLGAEAFF,TGTGCCAGAAGCTTGGAGGGAACACTTGGGGCTGAAGCTTTCTTT
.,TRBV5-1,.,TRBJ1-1,CASSAGDDGGTEAFF,TGCGCCAGCAGCGCGGGGGACGATGGGGGTACTGAAGCTTTCTTT
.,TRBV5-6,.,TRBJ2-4,CASSLALGPLAKNIQYF,TGTGCCAGCAGCTTGGCGTTGGGACCCCTAGCCAAAAACATTCAGTACTTC
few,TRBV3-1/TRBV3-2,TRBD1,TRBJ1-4,CASSQPGQGNEKLFF,TGTGCCAGCAGCCAACCGGGACAGGGTAATGAAAAACTGTTTTTT
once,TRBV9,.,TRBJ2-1,CASSAHREYEQFF,TGTGCCAGCAGCGCTCACAGGGAGTATGAGCAGTTCTTC
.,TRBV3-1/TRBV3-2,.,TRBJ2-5,CASSQGGSQYF,TGTGCCAGCAGCCAAGGGGGATCCCAGTACTTC
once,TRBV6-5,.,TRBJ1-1,CASSQGRSTEAFF,TGTGCCAGCAGTCAGGGGAGGAGCACTGAAGCTTTCTTT
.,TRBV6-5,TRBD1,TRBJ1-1,CASIFRGRDATEAFF,TGTGCCAGCATCTTCAGGGGGCGCGACGCCACTGAAGCTTTCTTT
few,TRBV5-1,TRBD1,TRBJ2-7,CASRDGTGGIYEQYF,TGCGCCAGCAGGGATGGGACAGGGGGCATCTACGAGCAGTACTTC
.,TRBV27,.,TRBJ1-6,CASSLQGSSYNSPLHF,TGTGCCAGCAGTTTACAGGGTTCCTCCTATAATTCACCCCTCCACTTT
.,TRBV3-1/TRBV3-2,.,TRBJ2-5,CASSQLYSGQETQYF,TGTGCCAGCAGCCAATTATATAGCGGTCAAGAGACCCAGTACTTC
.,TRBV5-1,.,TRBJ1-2,CASSLGTRYSGYTF,TGCGCCAGCAGCTTGGGTACCAGGTACTCTGGCTACACCTTC
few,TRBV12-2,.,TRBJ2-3,CASRLTSTDTQYF,TGTGCAAGTCGCTTGACTAGCACAGATACGCAGTATTTT
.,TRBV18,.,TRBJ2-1,CASSPAQSSYNEQFF,TGTGCCAGCTCACCGGCGCAGAGCTCCTACAATGAGCAGTTCTTC
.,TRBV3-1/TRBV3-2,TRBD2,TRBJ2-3,CASSQVAGGLTDTQYF,TGTGCCAGCAGCCAAGTAGCGGGGGGCCTCACAGATACGCAGTATTTT
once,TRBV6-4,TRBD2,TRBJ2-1,CASSDRAGEYNEQFF,TGTGCCAGCAGTGACCGGGCGGGGGAGTACAATGAGCAGTTCTTC
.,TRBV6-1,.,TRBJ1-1,CASSESVNTEAFF,TGTGCCAGCAGTGAAAGCGTGAACACTGAAGCTTTCTTT
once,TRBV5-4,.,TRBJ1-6,CASSWNNSPLHF,TGTGCCAGCAGCTGGAATAATTCACCCCTCCACTTT
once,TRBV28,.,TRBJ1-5,CASSSPLTGQPQHF,TGTGCCAGCAGTTCCCCTCTGACAGGACAGCCCCAGCATTTT
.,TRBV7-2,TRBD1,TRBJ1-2,CASRAGTGDYGYTF,TGTGCCAGCAGAGCCGGGACAGGGGACTATGGCTACACCTTC
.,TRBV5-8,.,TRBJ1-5,CASSLDGDSNQPQHF,TGTGCCAGCAGCTTGGATGGGGATAGCAATCAGCCCCAGCATTTT
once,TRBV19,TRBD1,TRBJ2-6,CASRDPGGAGANVLTF,TGTGCCAGTAGGGACCCAGGGGGCGCTGGGGCCAACGTCCTGACTTTC
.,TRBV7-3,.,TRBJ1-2,CASSLIGVGYGYTF,TGTGCCAGCAGCTTAATCGGGGTAGGGTATGGCTACACCTTC
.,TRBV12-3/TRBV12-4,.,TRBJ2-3,CASTRDTDTQYF,TGTGCCAGCACGCGAGACACAGATACGCAGTATTTT
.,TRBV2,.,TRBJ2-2,CASRESTGNTGELFF,TGTGCCAGCAGGGAATCGACAGGGAACACCGGGGAGCTGTTTTTT
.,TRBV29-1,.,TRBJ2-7,CSVEFGTYEQYF,TGCAGCGTTGAATTCGGTACTTACGAGCAGTACTTC
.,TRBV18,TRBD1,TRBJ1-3,CASSPVGQGHSGNTIYF,TGTGCCAGCTCACCCGTAGGACAGGGACACTCTGGAAACACCATATATTTT
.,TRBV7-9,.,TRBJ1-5,CASSLGQGNDQPQHF,TGTGCCAGCAGCTTAGGGCAGGGAAACGATCAGCCCCAGCATTTT
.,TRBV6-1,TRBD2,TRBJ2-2,CASSELTSGATGELFF,TGTGCCAGCAGTGAGTTGACTAGCGGGGCTACCGGGGAGCTGTTTTTT
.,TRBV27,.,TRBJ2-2,CASRIQTNTGELFF,TGTGCCAGCAGAATCCAGACGAACACCGGGGAGCTGTTTTTT
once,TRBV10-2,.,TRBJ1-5,CASATGEGNSNQPQHF,TGCGCCAGCGCGACAGGTGAAGGAAATAGCAATCAGCCCCAGCATTTT
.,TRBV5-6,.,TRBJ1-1,CASSLTGLDPEAFF,TGTGCCAGCAGCCTGACGGGCCTGGACCCTGAAGCTTTCTTT
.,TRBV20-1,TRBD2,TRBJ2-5,CSASSLAGSGETQYF,TGCAGTGCTAGTTCCCTAGCGGGGTCTGGAGAGACCCAGTACTTC
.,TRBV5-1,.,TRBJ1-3,CASFGSGNTIYF,TGCGCCAGCTTCGGGTCTGGAAACACCATATATTTT
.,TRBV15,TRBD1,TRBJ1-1,CATSRTSGTGVTEAFF,TGTGCCACCAGCAGGACCTCCGGGACAGGGGTCACTGAAGCTTTCTTT
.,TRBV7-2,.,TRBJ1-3,CASSTFQGSGNTIYF,TGTGCCAGCAGCACCTTCCAGGGCTCTGGAAACACCATATATTTT
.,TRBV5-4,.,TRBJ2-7,CASSSNRDTGTYEQYF,TGTGCCAGCAGCTCGAACCGGGACACTGGAACCTACGAGCAGTACTTC
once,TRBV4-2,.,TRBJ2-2,CASSQDSGTTYSGELFF,TGTGCCAGCAGCCAAGATTCCGGGACCACCTACTCCGGGGAGCTGTTTTTT